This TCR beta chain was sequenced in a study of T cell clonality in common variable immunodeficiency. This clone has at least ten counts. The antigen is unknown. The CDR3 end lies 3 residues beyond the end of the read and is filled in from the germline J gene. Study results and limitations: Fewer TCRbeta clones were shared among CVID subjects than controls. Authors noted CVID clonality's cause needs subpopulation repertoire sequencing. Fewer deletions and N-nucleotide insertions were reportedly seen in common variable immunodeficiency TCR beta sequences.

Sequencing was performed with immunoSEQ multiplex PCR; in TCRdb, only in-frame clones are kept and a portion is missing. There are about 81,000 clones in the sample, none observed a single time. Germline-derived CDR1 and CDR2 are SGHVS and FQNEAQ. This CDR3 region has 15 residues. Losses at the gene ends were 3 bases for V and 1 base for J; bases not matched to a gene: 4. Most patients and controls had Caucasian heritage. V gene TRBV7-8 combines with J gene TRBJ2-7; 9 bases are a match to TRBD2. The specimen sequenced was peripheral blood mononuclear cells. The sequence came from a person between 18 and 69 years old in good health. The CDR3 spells CASSLSGRYSYEQYF. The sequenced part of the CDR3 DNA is TGTGCCAGCAGCTTGAGCGGGAGGTATTCCTACGAG.